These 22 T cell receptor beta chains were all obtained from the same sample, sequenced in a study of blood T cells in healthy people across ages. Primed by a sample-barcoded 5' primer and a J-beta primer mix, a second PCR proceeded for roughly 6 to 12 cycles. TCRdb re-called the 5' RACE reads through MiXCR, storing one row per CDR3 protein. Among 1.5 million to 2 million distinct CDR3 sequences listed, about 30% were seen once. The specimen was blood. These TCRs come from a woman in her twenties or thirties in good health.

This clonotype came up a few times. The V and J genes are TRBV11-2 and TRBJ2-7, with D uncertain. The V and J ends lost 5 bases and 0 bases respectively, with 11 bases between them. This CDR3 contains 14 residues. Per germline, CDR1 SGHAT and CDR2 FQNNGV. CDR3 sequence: CASSPRPYSYEQYF. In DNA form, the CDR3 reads TGTGCCAGCAGCCCCCGGCCCTACTCCTACGAGCAGTACTTC.

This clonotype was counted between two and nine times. CDR3 sequence reads: CASSLVGTESSYNEQFF. Written as DNA, the CDR3 is TGCGCCAGCAGCTTGGTAGGGACAGAGAGCTCCTACAATGAGCAGTTCTTC. The V and J genes are TRBV5-1 and TRBJ2-1; 7 bases are shared with TRBD1. The CDR3 contains 17 residues. V lost 0 bases and J lost 0; bases outside the gene matches: 6. Germline V lookup: CDR1 SGHRS, CDR2 YFSETQ.

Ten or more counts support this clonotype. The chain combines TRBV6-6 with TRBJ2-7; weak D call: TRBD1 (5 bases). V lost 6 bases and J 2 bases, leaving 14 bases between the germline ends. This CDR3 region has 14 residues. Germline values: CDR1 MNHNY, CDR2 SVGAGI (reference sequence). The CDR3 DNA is TGTGCCAGCAGCGAACATCAGGGTACCTACGAGCAGTACTTC. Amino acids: CASSEHQGTYEQYF.

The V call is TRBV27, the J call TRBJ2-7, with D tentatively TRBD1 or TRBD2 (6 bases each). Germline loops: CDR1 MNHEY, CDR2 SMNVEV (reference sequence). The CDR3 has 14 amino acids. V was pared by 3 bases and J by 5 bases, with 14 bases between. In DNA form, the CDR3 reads TGTGCCAGCAGTTTGGTCGGACAGCGGGACGAGCAGTACTTC. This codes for CASSLVGQRDEQYF.

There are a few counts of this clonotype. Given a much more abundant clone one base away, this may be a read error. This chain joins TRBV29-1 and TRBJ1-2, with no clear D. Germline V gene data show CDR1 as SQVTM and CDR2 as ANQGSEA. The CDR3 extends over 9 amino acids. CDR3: CSVREGCTF. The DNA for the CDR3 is TGCAGCGTGCGCGAAGGCTGCACCTTC.

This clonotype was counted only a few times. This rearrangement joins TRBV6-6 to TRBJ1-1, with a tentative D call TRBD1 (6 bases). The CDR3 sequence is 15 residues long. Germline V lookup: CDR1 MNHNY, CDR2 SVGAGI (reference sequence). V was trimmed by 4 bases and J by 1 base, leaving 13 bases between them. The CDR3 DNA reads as TGTGCCAGCAGTTTAGGGGGGACCAAGAACACTGAAGCTTTCTTT. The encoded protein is CASSLGGTKNTEAFF.

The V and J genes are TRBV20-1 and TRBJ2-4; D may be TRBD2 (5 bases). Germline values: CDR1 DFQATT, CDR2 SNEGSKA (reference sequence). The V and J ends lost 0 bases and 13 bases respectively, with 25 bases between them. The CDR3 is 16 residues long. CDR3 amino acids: CSARDEAPQPGNEQYF. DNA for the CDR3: TGCAGTGCTAGAGATGAGGCTCCCCAGCCGGGGAATGAGCAGTACTTC.

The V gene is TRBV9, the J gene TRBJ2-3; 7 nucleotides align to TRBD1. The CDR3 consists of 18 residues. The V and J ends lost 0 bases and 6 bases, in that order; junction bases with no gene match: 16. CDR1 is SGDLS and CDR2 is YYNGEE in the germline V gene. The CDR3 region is CASSVVGGAWTGEDTQYF. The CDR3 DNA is TGTGCCAGCAGCGTAGTAGGTGGCGCTTGGACAGGTGAGGATACGCAGTATTTT.

The CDR3: CASSSDLGAFF. The CDR3 nucleotides read TGTGCCAGCAGCTCGGACTTGGGGGCTTTCTTT. This chain uses TRBV12-3 or TRBV12-4 with TRBJ1-1; the D is unclear. Deletions cut 6 bases from V and 11 bases from J, with 13 bases between. This CDR3 spans 11 amino acids.

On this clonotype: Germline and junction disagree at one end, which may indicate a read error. DNA for the CDR3: TGTGTCAGCAGCGTAATGGGCGGGAGTCCCTACGAGCAGTACTTC. Translated, it gives CVSSVMGGSPYEQYF. V is TRBV9 and J is TRBJ2-7; TRBD2 matches at 7 bases. Germline V gives CDR1 SGDLS, CDR2 YYNGEE. The CDR3 sequence is 15 residues long.

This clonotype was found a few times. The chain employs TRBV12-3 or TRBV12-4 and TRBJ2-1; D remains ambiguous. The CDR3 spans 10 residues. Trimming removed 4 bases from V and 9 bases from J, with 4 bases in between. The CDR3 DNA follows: TGTGCCAGCAGTTCACGTGAGCAGTTCTTC. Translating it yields CASSSREQFF.

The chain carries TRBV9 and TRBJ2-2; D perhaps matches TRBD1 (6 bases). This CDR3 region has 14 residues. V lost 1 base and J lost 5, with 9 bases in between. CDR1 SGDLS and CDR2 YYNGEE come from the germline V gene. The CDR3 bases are TGTGCCAGCAGCGTAACAGGGAGTACCGGGGAGCTGTTTTTT. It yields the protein CASSVTGSTGELFF.

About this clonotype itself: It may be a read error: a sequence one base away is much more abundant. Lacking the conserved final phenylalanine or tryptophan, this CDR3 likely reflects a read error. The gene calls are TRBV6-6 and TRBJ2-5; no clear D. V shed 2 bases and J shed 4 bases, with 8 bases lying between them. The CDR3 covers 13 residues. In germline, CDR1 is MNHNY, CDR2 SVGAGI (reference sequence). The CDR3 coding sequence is TGTGCCAGCAGTTACGGAGCGCGAGAGACCCAGTACGTC. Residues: CASSYGARETQYV.

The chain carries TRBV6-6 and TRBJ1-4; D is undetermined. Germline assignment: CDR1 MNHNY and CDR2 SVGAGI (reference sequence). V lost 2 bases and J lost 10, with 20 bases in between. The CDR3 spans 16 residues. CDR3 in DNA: TGTGCCAGCAGTTACCGTTCTTCCCGGGCTGGAGGAAAACTGTTTTTT. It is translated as CASSYRSSRAGGKLFF.

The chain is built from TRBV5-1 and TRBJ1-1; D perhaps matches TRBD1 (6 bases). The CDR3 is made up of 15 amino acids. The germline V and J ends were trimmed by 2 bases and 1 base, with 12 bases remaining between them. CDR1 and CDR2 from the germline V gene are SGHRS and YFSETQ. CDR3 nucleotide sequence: TGCGCCAGCAGCTTCAGGGGTAGTGGGAACACTGAAGCTTTCTTT. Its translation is CASSFRGSGNTEAFF.

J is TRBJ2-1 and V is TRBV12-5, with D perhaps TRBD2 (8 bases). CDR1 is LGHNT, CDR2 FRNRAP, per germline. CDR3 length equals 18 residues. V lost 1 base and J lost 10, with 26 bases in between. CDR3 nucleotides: TGTGCTAGTGGTTTGGGATCGGCAGGGGGGACTAGTCCCCTCGAGCAGTTCTTC. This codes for CASGLGSAGGTSPLEQFF.

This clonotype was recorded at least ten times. For the CDR3, the DNA is TGTGCCAGCAGCTTCCCCCCGGAGACCCAGTACTTC. Translation gives CASSFPPETQYF. The V gene is TRBV7-9, the J gene TRBJ2-5; no firm D call. This CDR3 comprises 12 residues. CDR1 is SEHNR and CDR2 is FQNEAQ in the germline V gene (reference sequence). V lost 3 bases to trimming and J lost 5 bases, with 7 bases between them.

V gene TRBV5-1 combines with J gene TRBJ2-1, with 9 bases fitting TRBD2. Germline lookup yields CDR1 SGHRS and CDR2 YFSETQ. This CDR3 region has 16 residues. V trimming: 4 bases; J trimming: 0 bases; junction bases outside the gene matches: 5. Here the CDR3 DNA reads TGCGCCAGCAGCGGACTAGCGTTAAGCTCCTACAATGAGCAGTTCTTC. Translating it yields CASSGLALSSYNEQFF.

The CDR3 region is CSALKTSGGKGEQFF. CDR3 in DNA: TGCAGTGCACTTAAAACCTCAGGGGGCAAGGGTGAGCAGTTCTTC. The chain recombines TRBV20-1 with TRBJ2-1; 8 bases agree with TRBD1. The CDR3 totals 15 residues. The V gene's germline CDR1 is DFQATT and CDR2 SNEGSKA (reference sequence). J lost 9 bases, V lost 6 bases, and 16 bases had no gene match.

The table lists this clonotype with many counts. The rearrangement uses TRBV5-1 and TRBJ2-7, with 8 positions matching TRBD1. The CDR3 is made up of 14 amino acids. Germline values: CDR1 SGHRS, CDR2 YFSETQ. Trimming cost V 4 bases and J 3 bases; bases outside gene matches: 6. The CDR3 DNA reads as TGCGCCAGCAGCCGTCCGGGACAGGTCTACGAGCAGTACTTC. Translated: CASSRPGQVYEQYF.

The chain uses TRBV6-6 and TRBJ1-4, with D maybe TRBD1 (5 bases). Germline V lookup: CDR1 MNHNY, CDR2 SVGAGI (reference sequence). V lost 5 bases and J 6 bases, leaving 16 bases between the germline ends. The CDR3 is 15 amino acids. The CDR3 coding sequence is TGTGCCAGCAGTCGATCGGGGCCCCAATATGAAAAACTGTTTTTT. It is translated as CASSRSGPQYEKLFF.

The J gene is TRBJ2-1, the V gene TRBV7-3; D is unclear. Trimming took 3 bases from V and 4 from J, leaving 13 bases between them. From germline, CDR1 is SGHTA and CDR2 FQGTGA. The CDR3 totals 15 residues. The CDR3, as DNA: TGTGCCAGCAGCTTCGACCCCGGGCCTTACAATGAGCAGTTCTTC. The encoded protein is CASSFDPGPYNEQFF.